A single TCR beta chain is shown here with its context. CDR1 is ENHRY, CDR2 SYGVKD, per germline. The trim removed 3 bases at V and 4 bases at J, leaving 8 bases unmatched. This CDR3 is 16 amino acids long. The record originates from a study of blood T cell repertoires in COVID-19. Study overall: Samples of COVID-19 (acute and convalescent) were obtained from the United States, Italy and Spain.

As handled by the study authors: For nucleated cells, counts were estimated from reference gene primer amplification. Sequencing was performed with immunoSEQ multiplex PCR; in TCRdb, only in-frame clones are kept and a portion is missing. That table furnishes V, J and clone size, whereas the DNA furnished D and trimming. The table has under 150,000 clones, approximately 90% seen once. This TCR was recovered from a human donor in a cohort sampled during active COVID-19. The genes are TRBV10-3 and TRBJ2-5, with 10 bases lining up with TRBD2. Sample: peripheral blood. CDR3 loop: CAISERLAGVSETQYF. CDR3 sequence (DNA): TGTGCCATCAGTGAACGCCTAGCGGGAGTTTCAGAGACCCAGTACTTC.